This passage covers 4 T cell receptor beta chains from one sample sequenced in a study of shared clonotypes between healthy human individuals. TCRdb keeps only in-frame clones here, not all; method: immunoSEQ multiplex PCR. Here the sample spans roughly 110,000 clones, about 70% being singletons. Sequencing was performed on memory CD8+ T cells sorted from blood. Subset of the sample: CD45RO+ cells pooled with CCR7-negative TemRA cells. The receptors were gathered from a woman aged 25-40 years in good health.

The chain is built from TRBV4-1 and TRBJ1-1, with D perhaps TRBD1 (6 bases). Germline V lookup: CDR1 MGHRA, CDR2 YSYEKL. With 0 bases removed from V and 3 bases from J, the gap between germline ends came to 11 bases. The CDR3 covers 15 residues. In DNA form, the CDR3 reads TGCGCCAGCAGCCAAGACCATAGGGGGGACACTGAAGCTTTCTTT. Amino acid sequence: CASSQDHRGDTEAFF.

This rearrangement joins TRBV5-4 to TRBJ2-1, with D maybe TRBD2 (7 bases). Germline V lookup: CDR1 SGHNT, CDR2 YYREEE (reference sequence). Trimming removed 0 bases at V and 0 bases at J, with 13 bases between. The CDR3 extends over 17 amino acids. In DNA, the CDR3 is TGTGCCAGCAGCTTGGAAGGGGGGGGGACCTCCTACAATGAGCAGTTCTTC. As protein: CASSLEGGGTSYNEQFF.

The CDR3 DNA is TGCGCCAGCAGCTTGGGACTAGCGGGAGGGCCGGAGACCCAGTACTTC. It codes for CASSLGLAGGPETQYF. The chain is built from TRBV5-1 and TRBJ2-5; the match to TRBD2 covers 14 bases. The CDR3 contains 16 residues. With V trimmed by 0 bases and J by 5 bases, 3 bases remained unmatched. In germline, CDR1 is SGHRS, CDR2 YFSETQ.

The CDR3 nucleotides are TGTGCCAGCAGCCCCCGGGAGCTCCTCTTCCGCGAAGAGACCCAGTACTTC. Protein sequence: CASSPRELLFREETQYF. The V gene is TRBV28, the J gene TRBJ2-5; tentative D call: TRBD2 (6 bases). Germline CDR1 reads MDHEN; CDR2 reads SYDVKM. The CDR3 runs 17 residues. The germline V and J ends were trimmed by 6 bases and 3 bases, with 23 bases remaining between them.